This is a list of T cell receptor beta chains from one sample in a study of blood T cell repertoires in COVID-19. The table came from immunoSEQ multiplex PCR; TCRdb's copy has only in-frame clones and leaves some out. In the table there are fewer than 350,000 clones, 87% of which are singletons. The sample consisted of PBMCs or T cells enriched from blood (not recorded which). The receptors come from a middle-aged woman who had recovered from COVID-19. Both conserved end residues are part of each CDR3. Each record gives: clone size, V gene, D gene, J gene, CDR3 DNA, CDR3 protein. D genes are given only for firm matches. Clone size is shown for a subset of rows, as once, few, many or a class of expanded clone.

>NA|TRBV28|TRBD1|TRBJ2-7
TGTGCCAGCAGAGACCCGACAGGGGTTCACGAGCAGTACTTC
CASRDPTGVHEQYF
>few|TRBV7-6|NA|TRBJ2-5
TGTGCCAGCAGCTTAGCGCTAGGGAGGACAGGCAAAGAGACCCAGTACTTC
CASSLALGRTGKETQYF
>NA|TRBV5-1|TRBD2|TRBJ2-7
TGCGCCAGCAGCCCGGAGCGGGGTTACGAGCAGTACTTC
CASSPERGYEQYF
>once|TRBV4-3|NA|TRBJ2-2
TGCGCCAGCAGCCAAGACGGGTCAGGAGGCGGGGAGCTGTTTTTT
CASSQDGSGGGELFF
>NA|TRBV25-1|NA|TRBJ2-5
TGTGCCAGCAGTGACCCTAGTGGGGCTTTAGGGACCCAGTACTTC
CASSDPSGALGTQYF
>once|TRBV3-1/TRBV3-2|NA|TRBJ2-5
TGTGCCAGCAGCCAAGAAGGGGTTTATTGGGAGACCCAGTACTTC
CASSQEGVYWETQYF
>NA|TRBV7-9|NA|TRBJ2-7
TGTGCCAGCAGCTTAGCCGGGGAATCCTACGAGCAGTACTTC
CASSLAGESYEQYF
>NA|TRBV4-2|NA|TRBJ2-2
TGTGCCAGCAGCCAAGAGGGGGGGGCGGCGACCGGGGAGCTGTTTTTT
CASSQEGGAATGELFF
>NA|TRBV2|NA|TRBJ1-3
TGTGCCAGCAGCGGGGAGGCAGCAATTGGAAACACCATATATTTT
CASSGEAAIGNTIYF
>NA|TRBV12-3/TRBV12-4|TRBD1|TRBJ2-7
TGTGCCAGCAGTCGACAGGGTCCCTACGAGCAGTACTTC
CASSRQGPYEQYF
>NA|TRBV7-9|TRBD1|TRBJ2-2
TGTGCCAGCAGCTTCTTTGTGGGACAGGGGATCACCGGGGAGCTGTTTTTT
CASSFFVGQGITGELFF
>NA|TRBV27|NA|TRBJ2-2
TGTGCCAGCAGTTTAGCGGGCACCGGGGAGCTGTTTTTT
CASSLAGTGELFF
>NA|TRBV18|TRBD1|TRBJ1-5
TGTGCCAGCTCACTGAGACAGGGGGATCAGCCCCAGCATTTT
CASSLRQGDQPQHF
>NA|TRBV29-1|TRBD1|TRBJ1-5
TGCAGCGTTGCCGGGACAGACAATCAGCCCCAGCATTTT
CSVAGTDNQPQHF
>NA|TRBV6-2/TRBV6-3|TRBD1|TRBJ2-5
TGTGCCAGCAGTTACCGACAGGGTGAAATCCAAGAGACCCAGTACTTC
CASSYRQGEIQETQYF
>NA|TRBV4-1|TRBD1|TRBJ2-7
TGCGCCAGCAGCCAAGAGTGGAAGGACAGGGGGCGACTCAGGCAGTACTTC
CASSQEWKDRGRLRQYF
>NA|TRBV11-2|NA|TRBJ1-1
TGTGCCAGCAGCTCCCGAGGCAGGGGCTCTGGGACTGAAGCTTTCTTT
CASSSRGRGSGTEAFF
>NA|TRBV9|NA|TRBJ2-7
TGTGCCAGCAGCGTAATAGACAGCTCCTACGAGCAGTACTTC
CASSVIDSSYEQYF
>NA|TRBV7-2|TRBD1|TRBJ2-3
TGTGCCAGCAGCTTACACGGACAGGGGGCTATAGATACGCAGTATTTT
CASSLHGQGAIDTQYF
>NA|TRBV18|TRBD1|TRBJ1-2
TGTGCCAGCTCAGCTCAGTCTCAGGGGGCTAACTATGGCTACACCTTC
CASSAQSQGANYGYTF
>once|TRBV18|NA|TRBJ1-6
TGTGCCAGCTCCGAGACAGTGGATAATTCACCCCTCCACTTT
CASSETVDNSPLHF
>NA|TRBV2|NA|TRBJ2-5
TGTGCCAGCGTCGGAGAGGGGGTTAATGGAGAGACCCAGTACTTC
CASVGEGVNGETQYF
>NA|TRBV7-9|NA|TRBJ1-5
TGTGCCAGCAGCTTTCAAAATCAGCCCCAGCATTTT
CASSFQNQPQHF
>NA|TRBV28|NA|TRBJ1-1
TGTGCCAGCAGTTTATTAGCACCTCGGGGGACTGAAGCTTTCTTT
CASSLLAPRGTEAFF
>NA|TRBV13|NA|TRBJ2-2
TGTGCCAGCAGCCTAAGGAGAGTCCCGAACACCGGGGAGCTGTTTTTT
CASSLRRVPNTGELFF
>NA|TRBV19|NA|TRBJ1-5
TGTGCCAGTAGTAATCTAAGCAATCAGCCCCAGCATTTT
CASSNLSNQPQHF
>NA|TRBV11-2|NA|TRBJ2-1
TGTGCCAGCAGCTTAGCGGGAAGACTGCCTAATAATGAGCAGTTCTTC
CASSLAGRLPNNEQFF
>NA|TRBV29-1|TRBD1|TRBJ1-2
TGCAGCGCTGGGACAGGGGGCAGCTATGGCTACACCTTC
CSAGTGGSYGYTF
>once|TRBV4-3|TRBD1|TRBJ2-2
TGCGCCAGCAGCCAAGACAGGGGGCTCCGGACCGGGGAGCTGTTTTTT
CASSQDRGLRTGELFF
>NA|TRBV6-4|TRBD1|TRBJ1-5
TGTGCCAGCAGTGACCCCTTGGGGGACAGGGGAAACAATCAGCCCCAGCATTTT
CASSDPLGDRGNNQPQHF
>few|TRBV10-1|TRBD2|TRBJ2-1
TGCGCCAGCAGCCGGAGCGGGATGACCAATGAGCAGTTCTTC
CASSRSGMTNEQFF
>NA|TRBV7-9|TRBD1|TRBJ2-3
TGTGCCAGCAGCTTCGACAGGGTGGCAGATACGCAGTATTTT
CASSFDRVADTQYF
>NA|TRBV3-1/TRBV3-2|TRBD2|TRBJ2-1
TGTGCCAGCAGCCTAACTAGCGGGACCCTCTACAATGAGCAGTTCTTC
CASSLTSGTLYNEQFF
>NA|TRBV7-9|TRBD2|TRBJ2-7
TGTGCCAGCCGTAGCGGGTCGAGCTCCTACGAGCAGTACTTC
CASRSGSSSYEQYF
>NA|TRBV19|TRBD1|TRBJ1-2
TGTGCCAGTAGTATGGGACAGGTGCCTTCCTCAGGCTACACCTTC
CASSMGQVPSSGYTF
>NA|TRBV7-8|NA|TRBJ1-1
TGTGCCAGCAGCTTTCTTACCCGGACTGAAGCTTTCTTT
CASSFLTRTEAFF
>NA|TRBV5-6|TRBD1|TRBJ1-5
TGTGCCAGCAGCTTGGGGACAGGGGTTAATCAGCCCCAGCATTTT
CASSLGTGVNQPQHF
>few|TRBV5-1|TRBD2|TRBJ2-7
TGCGCCAGCAACCCCTGGGGGGGAAGGAGCTACGAGCAGTACTTC
CASNPWGGRSYEQYF
>NA|TRBV6-5|NA|TRBJ2-3
TGTGCCAGCAGTAAGACTGCGGATACGCAGTATTTT
CASSKTADTQYF
>NA|TRBV2|NA|TRBJ2-7
TGTGCCAGCAGCACCGGGTTACCCCCCTACGAGCAGTACTTC
CASSTGLPPYEQYF
>NA|TRBV2|NA|TRBJ1-1
TGTGCCAGCAGTCCCCGGTCCTATCTAGGCGAAGCTTTCTTT
CASSPRSYLGEAFF
>NA|TRBV2|NA|TRBJ2-1
TGTGCCAGCAGGGGGGGGCAGTACAATGAGCAGTTCTTC
CASRGGQYNEQFF
>few|TRBV7-9|NA|TRBJ2-1
TGTGCCAGCAGCTTAGGCTCCGGGGGCTCCTACAATGAGCAGTTCTTC
CASSLGSGGSYNEQFF
>NA|TRBV14|TRBD2|TRBJ2-1
TGTGCCAGCAGCCTCACCGGGACTAGCGGGAATGAGCAGTTCTTC
CASSLTGTSGNEQFF